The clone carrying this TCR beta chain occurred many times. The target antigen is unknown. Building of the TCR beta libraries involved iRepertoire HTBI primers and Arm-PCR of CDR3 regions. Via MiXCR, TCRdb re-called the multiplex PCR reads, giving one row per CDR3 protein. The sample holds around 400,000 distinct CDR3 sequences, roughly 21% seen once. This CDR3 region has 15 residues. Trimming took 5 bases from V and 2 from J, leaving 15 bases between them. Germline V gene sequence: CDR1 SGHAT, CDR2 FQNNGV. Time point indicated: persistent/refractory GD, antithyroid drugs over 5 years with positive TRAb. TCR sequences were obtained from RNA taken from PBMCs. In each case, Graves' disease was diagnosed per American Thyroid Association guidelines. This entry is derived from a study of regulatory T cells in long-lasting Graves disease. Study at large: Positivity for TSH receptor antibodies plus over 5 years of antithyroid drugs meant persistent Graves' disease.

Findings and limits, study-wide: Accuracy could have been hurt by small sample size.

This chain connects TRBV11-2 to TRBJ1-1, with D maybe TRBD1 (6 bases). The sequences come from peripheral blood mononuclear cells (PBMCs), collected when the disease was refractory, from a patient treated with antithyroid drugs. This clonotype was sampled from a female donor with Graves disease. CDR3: CASSISDRINTEAFF. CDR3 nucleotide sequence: TGTGCCAGCAGCATATCCGACAGGATTAACACTGAAGCTTTCTTT.